Reported below is one T cell receptor (beta chain). Germline-derived CDR1 and CDR2 are LGHDT and YNNKEL (reference sequence). J was trimmed by 7 bases and V by 6 bases; bases with no gene match: 2. CDR3 length: 12 residues. This table comes from immunoSEQ multiplex PCR, and its TCRdb copy is limited to in-frame clones, with some not included. The profile shows over 200,000 clones, approximately 91% of them singletons. These data originate in a study of blood T cell repertoires in COVID-19. The sample was peripheral blood. V and J are TRBV3-1 (or the pseudogene TRBV3-2) and TRBJ2-5, with 10 positions matching TRBD2. The sequence derives from a young adult with COVID-19, enrolled during active disease. Here the CDR3 DNA reads TGTGCCAGCAGGTCTAGCGGGGGGACCCAGTACTTC. It codes for CASRSSGGTQYF.